One T cell receptor beta chain is described in this entry. The antigen is undetermined. Germline V gives CDR1 MNHEY, CDR2 SMNVEV (reference sequence). This CDR3 region has 16 residues. V trimming: 6 bases; J trimming: 1 base; junction bases outside the gene matches: 6. TCRdb keeps only in-frame clones here, not all; method: immunoSEQ multiplex PCR. The repertoire holds tens of thousands of clones, almost 95% seen once, with approximately 0.92% in the top ten. The sample originates from a study of T cell clones after liver transplantation. About the study: Apart from three HCV-positive recipients, transplants were for non-autoimmune, non-viral reasons. Without induction therapy, subjects received standard immunosuppression until 12-24 months post-transplant. Whole-study results and caveats: These preliminary findings come from unstandardized post-transplant sampling times.

The sequenced sample was CD4+ T cells from blood, obtained roughly 26 months after liver transplant. This TCR was sampled from a human patient who received a liver transplant. Some T cells may be graft donor cells. The chain couples TRBV27 to TRBJ2-2, with 9 positions matching TRBD1. This CDR3 reads CASSLGTGLNTGELFF. The CDR3 DNA reads TGTGCCAGCAGCTTAGGGACAGGGTTGAACACCGGGGAGCTGTTTTTT.